This T cell receptor beta chain was captured by sequencing in a study of ipilimumab plus nivolumab after autologous stem cell transplantation. Repertoires were generated with immunoSEQ multiplex PCR, while TCRdb's copy carries only in-frame clones and drops some. The data hold some 24,000 clones, with around 84% observed a single time. The germline V gene has CDR1 SNHLY and CDR2 FYNNEI. This CDR3 contains 12 residues. V lost 4 bases, J lost 5 bases, and 3 bases lay in between. This sequence originates from a male donor with diffuse large B-cell lymphoma. The chain recombines TRBV2 with TRBJ1-6; no reliable D call. This sample comprised PBMCs, obtained in a trial of ipilimumab plus nivolumab as post-transplant consolidation. Here the CDR3 DNA reads TGTGCCAGCAGTGCGGATAATTCACCCCTCCACTTT. Amino acid sequence: CASSADNSPLHF. Supplemented by reference TRBV2 and TRBJ1-6, the full variable domain reads EPEVTQTPSHQVTQMGQEVILRCVPISNHLYFYWYRQILGQKVEFLVSFYNNEISEKSEIFDDQFSVERPDGSNFTLKIRSTKLEDSAMYFCASSADNSPLHFGNGTRLTVT.